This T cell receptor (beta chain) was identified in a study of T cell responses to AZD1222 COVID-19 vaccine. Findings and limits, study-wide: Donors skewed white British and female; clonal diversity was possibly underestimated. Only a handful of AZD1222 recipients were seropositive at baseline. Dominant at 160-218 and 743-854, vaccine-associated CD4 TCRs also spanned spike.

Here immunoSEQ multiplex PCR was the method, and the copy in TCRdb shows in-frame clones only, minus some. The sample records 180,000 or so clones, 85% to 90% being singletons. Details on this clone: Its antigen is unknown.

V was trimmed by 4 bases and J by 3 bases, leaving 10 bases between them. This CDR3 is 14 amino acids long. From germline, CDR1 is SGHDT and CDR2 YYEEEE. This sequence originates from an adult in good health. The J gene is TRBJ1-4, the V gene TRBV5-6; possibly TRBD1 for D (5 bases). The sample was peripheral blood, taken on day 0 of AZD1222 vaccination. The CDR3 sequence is CASSPGPANEKLFF. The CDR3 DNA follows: TGTGCCAGCAGCCCGGGACCGGCTAATGAAAAACTGTTTTTT.